These 18 T cell receptor beta chains were all obtained from the same sample, sequenced in a study of T cell clonality in common variable immunodeficiency. Libraries were prepared by immunoSEQ multiplex PCR; TCRdb keeps only in-frame clonotypes and omits some of them. The sample includes 25,000 to 35,000 clones, none of them occurring once. The sample consisted of peripheral blood mononuclear cells. The source of these receptors is a person between 18 and 70 years old in good health.

This clone was seen ten or more times. The read stops 3 residues short of the end of the CDR3; the missing end is completed from the germline J gene. The chain uses TRBV6-1 and TRBJ2-5; no clear D. The V gene's germline CDR1 is MNHNS and CDR2 SASEGT. CDR3 length: 14 residues. V shed 0 bases and J shed 5 bases, with 10 bases lying between them. CDR3 residues: CASSEAAEVETQYF. The DNA read from the CDR3 is TGTGCCAGCAGTGAAGCGGCAGAAGTGGAGACC.

This clone was seen ten or more times. The CDR3 extends 3 residues past the end of the read, so its final part is completed from the germline J gene. This chain uses TRBV5-1 with TRBJ2-2, with D possibly matching TRBD2 (5 bases). CDR1 is SGHRS, CDR2 YFSETQ, per germline. The CDR3 is 15 amino acids. Trimming pared 1 base from V and 3 bases from J, leaving 10 bases between. The CDR3 sequence is CASSLTGWDTGELFF. The sequenced part of the CDR3 DNA is TGCGCCAGCAGCTTGACGGGGTGGGACACCGGGGAG.

The table lists this clone with many counts. The sequence runs out 3 residues before the end of the CDR3; the remainder is reconstructed from the germline J gene. V is TRBV20-1 and J is TRBJ2-3, with 9 nucleotides matching TRBD2. CDR1 and CDR2 from the germline V gene are DFQATT and SNEGSKA (reference sequence). The CDR3 is made up of 17 amino acids. V shed 8 bases and J 7 bases; nucleotides not matched to a gene: 22. CDR3 in amino acids: CSLLGSGGPTSLNTQYF. The covered CDR3 bases are TGCAGTCTCCTAGGTAGCGGGGGCCCCACCTCTTTGAATACG.

Many counts were recorded for this clone. The CDR3 is cut off 3 residues early in the read; its end comes from the germline J gene. The chain employs TRBV14 and TRBJ2-1, with TRBD2 identical over 7 bases. V dropped 2 bases and J dropped 2; count of bases not matched to a gene: 6. The germline V gene encodes CDR1 SGHDN and CDR2 FVKESK. The CDR3 runs to 16 residues. The DNA read from the CDR3 is TGTGCCAGCAGCCAACTGGGGGGGGTAGCCTACAATGAG. Translated: CASSQLGGVAYNE. The CDR3 in full is CASSQLGGVAYNEQFF.

Many counts were recorded for this clone. The CDR3 end falls 3 residues outside the read, so it is completed with the germline J gene. The chain couples TRBV19 to TRBJ1-1, with a weak D call TRBD1 (6 bases). V lost 9 bases and J lost 0, with 11 bases in between. The CDR3 is 13 amino acids. The germline gives CDR1 LNHDA, CDR2 SQIVND (reference sequence). The CDR3 sequence is CASRDNMNTEAFF. The DNA read from the CDR3 is TGTGCCAGCAGGGACAACATGAACACTGAA.

This clone occurred many times. CDR3 DNA (partial): TGTGCCAGCCGTCCGGGACAGGCCCCTGCTGGGTTTGATGAG. Translated: CASRPGQAPAGFDE. The whole CDR3 sequence is CASRPGQAPAGFDEQFF. This rearrangement joins TRBV19 to TRBJ2-1; 8 bases align to TRBD1. The read terminates 3 residues before the CDR3 end, so the remaining end is supplied by the germline J gene. The V and J ends lost 9 bases and 8 bases, in that order; junction bases with no gene match: 21. CDR3 length: 17 amino acids. Germline lookup yields CDR1 LNHDA and CDR2 SQIVND (reference sequence).

The sample holds a few counts of this clone. A single base separates this from a much larger clone, so it may be a read error. The CDR3 is cut off 3 residues early in the read; its end comes from the germline J gene. The V gene is TRBV7-9, the J gene TRBJ2-2, with a weak D call TRBD1 (6 bases). This CDR3 region has 14 residues. Germline CDR1 reads SEHNR; CDR2 reads FQNEAQ (reference sequence). CDR3 amino acids: CASSRTALNEKLFF. The sequenced CDR3 bases are TGTGCCAGCAGCCGGACAGCTCTTAATGAAAAG.

As regards this clone: The CDR3 end falls 3 residues outside the read, so it is completed with the germline J gene. The genes are TRBV6-2 or TRBV6-3 and TRBJ2-3; D is undetermined. Trimming shortened V by 2 bases and J by 6 bases, and 9 bases separated the two germline ends. Germline values: CDR1 MNHEY, CDR2 SVGEGT. This CDR3 comprises 13 residues. The chain's CDR3 is CASSYEPGDTQYF. CDR3 DNA, as far as it was read: TGTGCCAGCAGTTACGAGCCCGGGGATACG.

This clone was found many times. The sequenced CDR3 bases are TGCAGTGCTAGAGGGGGAACAGGGAGCTCCTATAATTCACCG. Protein product: CSARGGTGSSYNSP. The complete CDR3 protein is CSARGGTGSSYNSPLFF. The V and J genes are TRBV20-1 and TRBJ2-2; tentatively, D is TRBD1 (6 bases). The observed sequence ends 3 residues before the CDR3 terminus, with the missing tail filled in from the germline J gene. Germline V gene sequence: CDR1 DFQATT, CDR2 SNEGSKA (reference sequence). CDR3 length: 17 amino acids.

This clone was detected many times. Incomplete CDR3 DNA: TGTGCCTGGAGTGACGGACAGGGTACCGGGGAG. As protein: CAWSDGQGTGE. The full-length CDR3 reads as CAWSDGQGTGELFF. V and J are TRBV30 and TRBJ2-2, with 8 nucleotides matching TRBD1. The CDR3 end is not reached by the read, which stops 3 residues before it; the germline J gene fills it in. Trimming cost V 1 base and J 5 bases; bases outside gene matches: 3. The germline CDR1 and CDR2 sequences are GTSNPN and SVGIG (reference sequence). There are 14 residues in the CDR3.

At least ten counts were recorded for this clone. The read is 3 residues too short to cover the CDR3 end, so that end is filled in from the germline J gene. The V and J genes are TRBV2 and TRBJ2-3; 10 nucleotides match TRBD1. The germline V gene encodes CDR1 SNHLY and CDR2 FYNNEI. The CDR3 has 16 amino acids. V lost 6 bases to trimming and J lost 1 base; unmatched junction nucleotides: 7. The covered CDR3 bases are TGTGCCAGCAGCGAGGGACAGGGGCGTGGCACAGATACG. It translates to CASSEGQGRGTDT. The whole CDR3 protein reads CASSEGQGRGTDTQYF.

The table lists this clone with many counts. The read terminates 3 residues ahead of where the CDR3 ends, so the germline J gene completes it. The chain combines TRBV7-8 with TRBJ2-2, with TRBD1 matching 9 bases. CDR1 is SGHVS, CDR2 FQNEAQ, per germline. After removal of 6 bases from V and 5 bases from J, the junction contained 7 bases not matched to a gene. The CDR3 extends over 15 amino acids. The part of the CDR3 DNA that was read is TGTGCCAGCAGACCCGGACAGGGGAGTACCGGGGAG. Translated, it gives CASRPGQGSTGE. In full, the CDR3 reads CASRPGQGSTGELFF.

The table lists this clone with many counts. The read gets to within 3 residues of the CDR3 end, and the germline J gene fills in the rest. The chain combines TRBV18 with TRBJ2-3; D is unclear. V was pared by 5 bases and J by 2 bases, with 11 bases between. Germline assignment: CDR1 KGHSH and CDR2 LQKENI. The CDR3 is 14 amino acids. The CDR3 sequence is CASSFAQATDTQYF. CDR3 DNA (partial): TGTGCCAGCTCATTCGCGCAGGCCACAGATACG.

This clone was found many times. The read falls 3 residues short of the CDR3 end, and the missing part is taken from the germline J gene. The chain couples TRBV4-1 to TRBJ2-1; 10 bases align to TRBD2. J gave up 4 bases and V 3 bases, and 9 bases lay outside the gene matches. Germline V CDR1 and CDR2: MGHRA, YSYEKL. The CDR3 is made up of 17 amino acids. CDR3 sequence: CASSHVLAGFIYNEQFF. CDR3 DNA, as far as it was read: TGCGCCAGCAGCCACGTACTAGCGGGATTTATATACAATGAG.

This clone was observed at least ten times. The read ends 3 residues early relative to the CDR3; the germline J gene fills the gap. The chain joins TRBV19 to TRBJ2-3; 10 bases align to TRBD2. Trimming cost V 2 bases and J 1 base; bases outside gene matches: 0. This CDR3 has 15 amino acids. Germline V CDR1 and CDR2: LNHDA, SQIVND (reference sequence). Partial CDR3 DNA: TGTGCCAGTAGTATACTAGCGGGGGGCACAGATACG. It codes for CASSILAGGTDT. The full CDR3 protein reads CASSILAGGTDTQYF.

This clone showed up many times. The read is 3 residues too short to cover the CDR3 end, so that end is filled in from the germline J gene. V and J are TRBV13 and TRBJ1-2; D unresolved. V lost 0 bases and J 2 bases, leaving 7 bases between the germline ends. The CDR3 is 14 amino acids. CDR1 PRHDT and CDR2 FYEKMQ come from the germline V gene (reference sequence). This CDR3 is CASSLGPGNYGYTF. The part of the CDR3 DNA that was read is TGTGCCAGCAGCTTAGGACCGGGGAACTATGGC. The full variable domain, its missing parts supplied by reference TRBV13 and TRBJ1-2, is AAGVIQSPRHLIKEKRETATLKCYPIPRHDTVYWYQQGPGQDPQFLISFYEKMQSDKGSIPDRFSAQQFSDYHSELNMSSLELGDSALYFCASSLGPGNYGYTFGSGTRLTVV.

This clone has a handful of counts. The read is 3 residues too short to cover the CDR3 end, so that end is filled in from the germline J gene. The chain joins TRBV20-1 to TRBJ2-7, with 9 bases that match TRBD2. J gave up 2 bases and V 6 bases, and 11 bases lay outside the gene matches. Germline loops: CDR1 DFQATT, CDR2 SNEGSKA (reference sequence). This CDR3 is 15 amino acids long. The CDR3 is CSALIPLAGTYEQYF. CDR3 DNA, as far as it was read: TGCAGTGCCCTAATCCCACTAGCGGGTACCTACGAG.

This clone showed up many times. The read terminates 3 residues before the CDR3 end, so the remaining end is supplied by the germline J gene. This chain connects TRBV7-2 to TRBJ2-5; no reliable D call. The CDR3 consists of 12 residues. Germline V CDR1 and CDR2: SGHTA, FQGNSA. Trimming took off 3 bases at V and 5 bases at J, with 7 bases between the two ends. CDR3 bases read: TGTGCCAGCAGCTTTAATCGGGAGACC. It encodes CASSFNRET. The entire CDR3 protein reads CASSFNRETQYF.